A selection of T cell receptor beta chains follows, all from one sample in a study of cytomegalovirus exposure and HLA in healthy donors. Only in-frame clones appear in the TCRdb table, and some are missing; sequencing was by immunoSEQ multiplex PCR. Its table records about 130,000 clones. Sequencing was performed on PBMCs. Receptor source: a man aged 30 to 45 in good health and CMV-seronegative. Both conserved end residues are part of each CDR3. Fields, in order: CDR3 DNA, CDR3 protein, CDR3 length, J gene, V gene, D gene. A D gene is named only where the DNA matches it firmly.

cdr3_nt: TGTGCCAGCAGTTATGGGCAGGGGATAGTGAACACTGAAGCTTTCTTT; cdr3_aa: CASSYGQGIVNTEAFF; cdr3_length: 16; j_call: TRBJ1-1; v_call: TRBV6-5; d_call: .
cdr3_nt: TGTGCCAGCAGCTTATACAGGGGGCATGAGACCCAGTACTTC; cdr3_aa: CASSLYRGHETQYF; cdr3_length: 14; j_call: TRBJ2-5; v_call: TRBV11-3; d_call: TRBD1
cdr3_nt: TGTGCCAGTAGTATCCACAGGGATGAGACAGGGGAGCTGTTTTTT; cdr3_aa: CASSIHRDETGELFF; cdr3_length: 15; j_call: TRBJ2-2; v_call: TRBV19; d_call: .
cdr3_nt: TGTGCCAGCAGGTCGGGACAGTCTAACTATGGCCACACCTTC; cdr3_aa: CASRSGQSNYGHTF; cdr3_length: 14; j_call: TRBJ1-2; v_call: TRBV27; d_call: TRBD1
cdr3_nt: TGTGCCAGCAGCAAAGACTCCCCGGGACAGGGCCGAGTTGGCTACACCTTC; cdr3_aa: CASSKDSPGQGRVGYTF; cdr3_length: 17; j_call: TRBJ1-2; v_call: TRBV21-1; d_call: .
cdr3_nt: TGTGCCAGCAGTTTCGAGACAGATACGCAGTATTTT; cdr3_aa: CASSFETDTQYF; cdr3_length: 12; j_call: TRBJ2-3; v_call: TRBV5-4; d_call: .
cdr3_nt: TGTGCCAGCAGGGGCGACAGGGGAACTACTGAAGCTTTCTTT; cdr3_aa: CASRGDRGTTEAFF; cdr3_length: 14; j_call: TRBJ1-1; v_call: TRBV6-5; d_call: TRBD1
cdr3_nt: TGTGCCAGCAGTGCCGAGGGCCTTGGTACCTACGAGCAGTACTTC; cdr3_aa: CASSAEGLGTYEQYF; cdr3_length: 15; j_call: TRBJ2-7; v_call: TRBV28; d_call: .
cdr3_nt: TGTGCCAGCCGTAGGGGGACTAGCGGGACCGGGGAGCTGTTTTTT; cdr3_aa: CASRRGTSGTGELFF; cdr3_length: 15; j_call: TRBJ2-2; v_call: TRBV6-5; d_call: TRBD2
cdr3_nt: TGTGCCAGCAGTTACGAGAGGACCCAGGGGTTGGAGTTCTTC; cdr3_aa: CASSYERTQGLEFF; cdr3_length: 14; j_call: TRBJ2-1; v_call: TRBV6-5; d_call: .
cdr3_nt: TGTGCCAGCAGTTACGCCACTAGCGGAACAGATACGCAGTATTTT; cdr3_aa: CASSYATSGTDTQYF; cdr3_length: 15; j_call: TRBJ2-3; v_call: TRBV6-6; d_call: TRBD2
cdr3_nt: TGTGCCAGCAGAGACAGGCTGCTGACTGGGACTGAAGCTTTCTTT; cdr3_aa: CASRDRLLTGTEAFF; cdr3_length: 15; j_call: TRBJ1-1; v_call: TRBV6-4; d_call: .
cdr3_nt: TGTGCCAGCAGCTTGGCCCTGGGCGGAAACACCATATATTTT; cdr3_aa: CASSLALGGNTIYF; cdr3_length: 14; j_call: TRBJ1-3; v_call: TRBV5-6; d_call: .
cdr3_nt: TGTGCCAGCAGCTTCGAGGGCGCCTTCGGGGAGCTGTTTTTT; cdr3_aa: CASSFEGAFGELFF; cdr3_length: 14; j_call: TRBJ2-2; v_call: TRBV7-3; d_call: .
cdr3_nt: TGTGCCAGCAGCTCTGGGACTTCCTACAATGAGCAGTTCTTC; cdr3_aa: CASSSGTSYNEQFF; cdr3_length: 14; j_call: TRBJ2-1; v_call: TRBV21-1; d_call: .
cdr3_nt: TGTGCCAGCAGCCCCGGACAGGGGTTGTGGACTGAAGCTTTCTTT; cdr3_aa: CASSPGQGLWTEAFF; cdr3_length: 15; j_call: TRBJ1-1; v_call: TRBV7-9; d_call: TRBD1
cdr3_nt: TGTGCCAGCAGCTTGAGGCCAGGGGGATATAGCAATCAGCCCCAGCATTTT; cdr3_aa: CASSLRPGGYSNQPQHF; cdr3_length: 17; j_call: TRBJ1-5; v_call: TRBV5-6; d_call: TRBD1
cdr3_nt: TGTGCCATCACAAGCGGGACCCGTCCTGAGCAGTTCTTC; cdr3_aa: CAITSGTRPEQFF; cdr3_length: 13; j_call: TRBJ2-1; v_call: TRBV10-3; d_call: TRBD2
cdr3_nt: TGTGCCAGTAGTATTAGAGGAAATAATCAGCCCCAGCATTTT; cdr3_aa: CASSIRGNNQPQHF; cdr3_length: 14; j_call: TRBJ1-5; v_call: TRBV19; d_call: .
cdr3_nt: TGCGCCAGCAGCGGGGGACTAGCGGGGCGGATCGTCTACGAGCAGTACTTC; cdr3_aa: CASSGGLAGRIVYEQYF; cdr3_length: 17; j_call: TRBJ2-7; v_call: TRBV5-1; d_call: TRBD2
cdr3_nt: TGTGCCAGCAGCACGACAGCAGGACAGGGCTTCGGGGAGCAGTACTTC; cdr3_aa: CASSTTAGQGFGEQYF; cdr3_length: 16; j_call: TRBJ2-7; v_call: TRBV7-9; d_call: TRBD1
cdr3_nt: TGCGCCAGCAGCCAAGATCGGGGTAGTATCCCCTCTGAGCAGTACTTC; cdr3_aa: CASSQDRGSIPSEQYF; cdr3_length: 16; j_call: TRBJ2-7; v_call: TRBV4-3; d_call: .
cdr3_nt: TGTGCCAGCAGCTTAGGACTAGCGCCCGGGGAGCTGTTTTTT; cdr3_aa: CASSLGLAPGELFF; cdr3_length: 14; j_call: TRBJ2-2; v_call: TRBV11-3; d_call: TRBD2
cdr3_nt: TGCGCCAGCAGCCAAGGACAGGGGGCTGGATACGAGCAGTACTTC; cdr3_aa: CASSQGQGAGYEQYF; cdr3_length: 15; j_call: TRBJ2-7; v_call: TRBV4-3; d_call: TRBD1
cdr3_nt: TGTGCCAGCAGCTTGGAAGGGGGCGTATCACCCCTCCACTTT; cdr3_aa: CASSLEGGVSPLHF; cdr3_length: 14; j_call: TRBJ1-6; v_call: TRBV5-4; d_call: TRBD1
cdr3_nt: TGTGCCAGCATGACCGGGACAGGGTATTCACCCCTCCACTTT; cdr3_aa: CASMTGTGYSPLHF; cdr3_length: 14; j_call: TRBJ1-6; v_call: TRBV2; d_call: TRBD1
cdr3_nt: TGTGCCAGTAGTCCAGGGGATGGCACCTCTGGGGCCAACGTCCTGACTTTC; cdr3_aa: CASSPGDGTSGANVLTF; cdr3_length: 17; j_call: TRBJ2-6; v_call: TRBV19; d_call: .
cdr3_nt: TGTGCCAGCAGTTATTTGATAGCGGGAGTCGGGGAGCTGTTTTTT; cdr3_aa: CASSYLIAGVGELFF; cdr3_length: 15; j_call: TRBJ2-2; v_call: TRBV27; d_call: TRBD2
cdr3_nt: TGTGCCAGCAGTTTGGACAGATCCACAGATACGCAGTATTTT; cdr3_aa: CASSLDRSTDTQYF; cdr3_length: 14; j_call: TRBJ2-3; v_call: TRBV27; d_call: .
cdr3_nt: TGTGCCACCAGCATCCGGACAGGGGGTCATCAGCCCCAGCATTTT; cdr3_aa: CATSIRTGGHQPQHF; cdr3_length: 15; j_call: TRBJ1-5; v_call: TRBV15; d_call: TRBD1
cdr3_nt: TGTGCCAGCAGCTTAGGCCGGCGGGACAGGGCGTGGGATGAGCAGTTCTTC; cdr3_aa: CASSLGRRDRAWDEQFF; cdr3_length: 17; j_call: TRBJ2-1; v_call: TRBV7-9; d_call: TRBD1
cdr3_nt: TGTGCCAGCAGCTTGTTGGGACTAACAACATACGAGCAGTACTTC; cdr3_aa: CASSLLGLTTYEQYF; cdr3_length: 15; j_call: TRBJ2-7; v_call: TRBV5-4; d_call: TRBD2
cdr3_nt: TGCGCCAGCAGCTTGGTACCCCTAGCGGGAGCCACCGGGGAGCTGTTTTTT; cdr3_aa: CASSLVPLAGATGELFF; cdr3_length: 17; j_call: TRBJ2-2; v_call: TRBV5-1; d_call: TRBD2
cdr3_nt: TGTGCCAGCAGCCTCGACAGGTTAAGGAAGCAGCCCCAGCATTTT; cdr3_aa: CASSLDRLRKQPQHF; cdr3_length: 15; j_call: TRBJ1-5; v_call: TRBV16; d_call: .
cdr3_nt: TGTGCCAGCAGGGGGACAGGGGGTTTGGGAACTGAAGCTTTCTTT; cdr3_aa: CASRGTGGLGTEAFF; cdr3_length: 15; j_call: TRBJ1-1; v_call: TRBV5-4; d_call: TRBD1
cdr3_nt: TGTGCCAGCTCACTACAGGGCTCTGGGTCACCCCTCCACTTT; cdr3_aa: CASSLQGSGSPLHF; cdr3_length: 14; j_call: TRBJ1-6; v_call: TRBV18; d_call: .
cdr3_nt: TGTGCCAGCAGCTACGGGACACCGACTAGCAATCAGCCCCAGCATTTT; cdr3_aa: CASSYGTPTSNQPQHF; cdr3_length: 16; j_call: TRBJ1-5; v_call: TRBV11-2; d_call: .